This T cell receptor (beta chain) is drawn from a study of blood T cell repertoires in COVID-19. Study background: Samples representing acute and convalescent COVID-19 were sourced from the United States, Italy and Spain. T cells, B-cell-depleted T cells, or PBMCs provided the cDNA or gDNA that served as material.

This clone came up once. Profiled with immunoSEQ multiplex PCR; TCRdb holds only in-frame clones, not every one. The repertoire consists of 130,000 or so clones, with roughly 69% occurring once and the leading ten covering 2% to 2.5%. The source material was peripheral blood. This TCR derives from a woman in her sixties or seventies with acute or convalescent COVID-19.

CDR3 residues: CASSRGTEAYEQYF. CDR3 sequence (DNA): TGTGCCAGCAGTAGGGGGACAGAGGCGTACGAGCAGTACTTC. The V call is TRBV6-5, the J call TRBJ2-7; TRBD1 agrees at 7 bases. The CDR3 sequence is 14 residues long. CDR1 is MNHEY and CDR2 is SVGAGI in the germline V gene. V lost 5 bases, J lost 4 bases, and 8 bases stayed unmatched.